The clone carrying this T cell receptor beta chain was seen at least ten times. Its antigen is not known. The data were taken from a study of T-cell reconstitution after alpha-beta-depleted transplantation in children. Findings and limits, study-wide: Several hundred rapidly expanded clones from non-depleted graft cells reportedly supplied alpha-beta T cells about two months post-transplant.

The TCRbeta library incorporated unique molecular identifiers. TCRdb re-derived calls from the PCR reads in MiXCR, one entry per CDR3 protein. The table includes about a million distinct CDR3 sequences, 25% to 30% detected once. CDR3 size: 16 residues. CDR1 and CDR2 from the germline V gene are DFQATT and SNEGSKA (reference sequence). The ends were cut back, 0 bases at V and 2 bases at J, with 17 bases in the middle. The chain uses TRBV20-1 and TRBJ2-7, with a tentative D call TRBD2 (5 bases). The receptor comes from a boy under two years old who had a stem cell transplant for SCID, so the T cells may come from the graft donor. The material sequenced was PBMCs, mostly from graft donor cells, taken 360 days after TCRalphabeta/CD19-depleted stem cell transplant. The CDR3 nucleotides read TGCAGTGCTAGAGATTTTGTGGCTAGCCCTACCTACGAGCAGTACTTC. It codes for CSARDFVASPTYEQYF.